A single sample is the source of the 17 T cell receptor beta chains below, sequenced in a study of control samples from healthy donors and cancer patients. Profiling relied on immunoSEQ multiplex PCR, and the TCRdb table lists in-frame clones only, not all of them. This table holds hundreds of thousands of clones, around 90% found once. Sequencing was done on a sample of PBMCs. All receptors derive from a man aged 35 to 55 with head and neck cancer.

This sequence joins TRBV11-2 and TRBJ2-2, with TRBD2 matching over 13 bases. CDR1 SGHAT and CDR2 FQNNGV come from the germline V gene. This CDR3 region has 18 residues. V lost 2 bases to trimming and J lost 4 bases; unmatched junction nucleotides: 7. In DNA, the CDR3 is TGTGCCAGCAGCTTAACTAGCGGGAGGGTCGGTCGCACCGGGGAGCTGTTTTTT. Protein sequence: CASSLTSGRVGRTGELFF.

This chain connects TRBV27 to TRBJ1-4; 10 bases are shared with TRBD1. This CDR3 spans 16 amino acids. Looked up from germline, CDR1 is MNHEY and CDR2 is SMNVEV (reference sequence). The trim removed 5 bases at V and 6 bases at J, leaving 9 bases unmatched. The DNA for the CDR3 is TGTGCCAGCAGTACACGACAGGGGGCCGGTTATGAAAAACTGTTTTTT. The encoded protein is CASSTRQGAGYEKLFF.

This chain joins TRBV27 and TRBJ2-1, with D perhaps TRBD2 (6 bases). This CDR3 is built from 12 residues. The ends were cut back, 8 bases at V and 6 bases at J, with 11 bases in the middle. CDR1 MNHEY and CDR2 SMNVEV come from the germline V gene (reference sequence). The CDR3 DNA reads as TGTGCCAGCTCGGGGACTCCCAATGAGCAGTTCTTC. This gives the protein CASSGTPNEQFF.

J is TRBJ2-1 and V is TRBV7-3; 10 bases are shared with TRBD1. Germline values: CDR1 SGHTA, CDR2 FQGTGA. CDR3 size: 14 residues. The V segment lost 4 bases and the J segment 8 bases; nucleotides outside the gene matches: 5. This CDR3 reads CASSSGQGVYEQFF. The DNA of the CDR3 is TGTGCCAGCAGCTCAGGACAGGGGGTCTATGAGCAGTTCTTC.

The chain's CDR3 is CASSPDRVGNTEAFF. The DNA of the CDR3 is TGTGCCAGCTCCCCAGACAGGGTCGGGAACACTGAAGCTTTCTTT. The chain is built from TRBV18 and TRBJ1-1; 7 bases are a match to TRBD1. Unmatched junction bases numbered 8, after V lost 6 bases and J lost 1 base. Germline V gene data show CDR1 as KGHSH and CDR2 as LQKENI. The CDR3 runs 15 residues.

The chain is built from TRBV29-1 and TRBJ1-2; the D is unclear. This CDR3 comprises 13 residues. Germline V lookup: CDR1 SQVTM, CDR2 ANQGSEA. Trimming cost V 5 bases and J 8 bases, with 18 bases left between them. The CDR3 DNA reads TGCAGCGTTACGATGTCTCTTGTCTCGGGCTACACCTTC. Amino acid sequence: CSVTMSLVSGYTF.

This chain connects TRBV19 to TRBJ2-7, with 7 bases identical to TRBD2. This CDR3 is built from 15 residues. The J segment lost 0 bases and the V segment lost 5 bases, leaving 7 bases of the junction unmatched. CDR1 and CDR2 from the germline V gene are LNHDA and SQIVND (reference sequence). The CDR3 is CASSVGGTPSYEQYF. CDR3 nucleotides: TGTGCCAGTAGTGTCGGGGGGACGCCCTCCTACGAGCAGTACTTC.

As DNA, the CDR3 is TGCGCCAGCAGCCCGGACAGGGAGTATGGCTACACCTTC. Protein: CASSPDREYGYTF. V usage is TRBV5-1 and J usage is TRBJ1-2; 8 nucleotides line up with TRBD1. V shed 4 bases and J 5 bases; nucleotides not matched to a gene: 4. Germline CDR1 and CDR2: SGHRS and YFSETQ. CDR3 size: 13 residues.

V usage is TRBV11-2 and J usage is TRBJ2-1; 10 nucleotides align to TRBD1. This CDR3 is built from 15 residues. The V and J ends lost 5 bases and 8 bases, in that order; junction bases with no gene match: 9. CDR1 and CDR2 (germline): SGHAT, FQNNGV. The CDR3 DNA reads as TGTGCCAGCAGCGCGGACAGGGGGGTTGGCGATGAGCAGTTCTTC. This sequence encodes CASSADRGVGDEQFF.

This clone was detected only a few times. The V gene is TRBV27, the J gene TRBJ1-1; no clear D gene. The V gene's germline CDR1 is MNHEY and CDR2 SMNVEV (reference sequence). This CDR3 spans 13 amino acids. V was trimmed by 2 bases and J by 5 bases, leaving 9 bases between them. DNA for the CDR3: TGTGCCAGCAGTTTAGAGGGTTTAACTGAAGCTTTCTTT. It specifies CASSLEGLTEAFF.

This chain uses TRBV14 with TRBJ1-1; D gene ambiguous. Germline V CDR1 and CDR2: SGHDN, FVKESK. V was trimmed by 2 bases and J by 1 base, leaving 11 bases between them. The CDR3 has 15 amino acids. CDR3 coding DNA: TGTGCCAGCAGCCAAATGAACACCCCGAACACTGAAGCTTTCTTT. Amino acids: CASSQMNTPNTEAFF.

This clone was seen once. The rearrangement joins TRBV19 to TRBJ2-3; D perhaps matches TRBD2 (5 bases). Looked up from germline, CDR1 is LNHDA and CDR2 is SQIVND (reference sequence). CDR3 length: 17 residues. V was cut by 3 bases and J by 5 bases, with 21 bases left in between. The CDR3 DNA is TGTGCCAGTAGTATTTTCCCGGCTAGCCGGCTTGTAGATACGCAGTATTTT. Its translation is CASSIFPASRLVDTQYF.

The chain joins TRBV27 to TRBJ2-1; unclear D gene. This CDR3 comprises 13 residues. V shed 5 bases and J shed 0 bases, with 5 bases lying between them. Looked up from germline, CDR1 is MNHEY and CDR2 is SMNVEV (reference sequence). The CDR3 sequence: CASSARSYNEQFF. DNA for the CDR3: TGTGCCAGCAGTGCCCGCTCCTACAATGAGCAGTTCTTC.

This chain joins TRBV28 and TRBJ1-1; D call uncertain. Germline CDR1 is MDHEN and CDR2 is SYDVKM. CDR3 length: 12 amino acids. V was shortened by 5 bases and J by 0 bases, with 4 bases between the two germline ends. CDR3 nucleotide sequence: TGTGCCAGCAGTAGAATGAACACTGAAGCTTTCTTT. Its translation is CASSRMNTEAFF.

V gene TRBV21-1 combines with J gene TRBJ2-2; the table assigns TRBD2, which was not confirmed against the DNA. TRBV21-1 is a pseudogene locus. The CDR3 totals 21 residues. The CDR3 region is CASRNPVGLAEERGTDGELFF. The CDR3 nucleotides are TGTGCCAGCAGAAACCCAGTCGGACTAGCGGAGGAAAGAGGAACCGACGGGGAGCTGTTTTTT.

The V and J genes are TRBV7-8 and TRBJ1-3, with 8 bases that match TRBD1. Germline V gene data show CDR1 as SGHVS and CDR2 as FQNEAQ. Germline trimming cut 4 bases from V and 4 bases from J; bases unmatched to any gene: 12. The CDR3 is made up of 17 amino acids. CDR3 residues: CASSSISGGSLGNTIYF. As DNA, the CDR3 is TGTGCCAGCAGCTCAATTTCAGGGGGCTCCTTGGGAAACACCATATATTTT.

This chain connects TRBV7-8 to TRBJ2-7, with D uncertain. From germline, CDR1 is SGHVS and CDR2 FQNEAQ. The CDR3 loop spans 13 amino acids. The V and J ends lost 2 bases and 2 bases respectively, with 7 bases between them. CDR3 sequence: CASSLTDAYEQYF. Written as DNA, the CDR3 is TGTGCCAGCAGCTTAACAGACGCCTACGAGCAGTACTTC.